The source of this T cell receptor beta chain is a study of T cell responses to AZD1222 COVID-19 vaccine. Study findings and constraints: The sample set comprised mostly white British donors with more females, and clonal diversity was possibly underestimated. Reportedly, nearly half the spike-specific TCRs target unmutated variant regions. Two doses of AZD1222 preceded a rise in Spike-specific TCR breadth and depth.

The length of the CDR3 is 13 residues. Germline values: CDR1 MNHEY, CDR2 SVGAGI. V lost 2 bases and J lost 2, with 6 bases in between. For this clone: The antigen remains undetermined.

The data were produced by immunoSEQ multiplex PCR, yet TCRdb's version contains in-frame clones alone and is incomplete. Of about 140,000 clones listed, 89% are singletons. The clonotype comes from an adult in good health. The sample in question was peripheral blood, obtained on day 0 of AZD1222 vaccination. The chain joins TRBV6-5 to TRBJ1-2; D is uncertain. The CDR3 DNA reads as TGTGCCAGCAGTTACGTGAGGAACTATGGCTACACCTTC. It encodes CASSYVRNYGYTF.